This entry lists 17 T cell receptor beta chains sequenced from one sample in a study of T cell changes during pregnancy in multiple sclerosis. Measured with immunoSEQ multiplex PCR; TCRdb has only the in-frame clones, and not every one. The sample lists 55,000 to 75,000 clones, under 95% occurring once. Sequences were derived from peripheral blood, sampled in the third trimester of pregnancy. The receptor set was obtained from a female donor in good health, enrolled as a control in a pregnancy study.

V is TRBV7-2 and J is TRBJ1-5; 9 positions match TRBD1. The CDR3 contains 15 residues. V shed 5 bases, J shed 2 bases, and the junction held 4 bases outside the gene matches. CDR1 SGHTA and CDR2 FQGNSA come from the germline V gene. In nucleotides, the CDR3 is TGTGCCAGCAGCGCACAGGGGGCAGGCAATCAGCCCCAGCATTTT. This encodes CASSAQGAGNQPQHF. The full variable domain, with the rest looked up from reference TRBV7-2 and TRBJ1-5, is GAGVSQSPSNKVTEKGKDVELRCDPISGHTALYWYRQSLGQGLEFLIYFQGNSAPDKSGLPSDRFSAERTGGSVSTLTIQRTQQEDSAVYLCASSAQGAGNQPQHFGDGTRLSIL.

J is TRBJ1-5 and V is TRBV4-3; TRBD1 might be the D (6 bases). Germline-derived CDR1 and CDR2 are LGHNA and YSLEER. V lost 4 bases and J lost 5, with 9 bases in between. There are 13 residues in the CDR3. CDR3 protein: CASSRNRDQPQHF. DNA for the CDR3: TGCGCCAGCAGCCGAAACAGGGATCAGCCCCAGCATTTT.

The chain employs TRBV7-9 and TRBJ2-7; D perhaps matches TRBD1 (6 bases). Between the trimmed V and J ends, which lost 2 bases and 6 bases, there was a span of 11 bases. This CDR3 has 13 amino acids. Germline values: CDR1 SEHNR, CDR2 FQNEAQ (reference sequence). CDR3 in DNA: TGTGCCAGCAGCTTAAGGTCAGGGGTCGAGCAGTACTTC. It yields the protein CASSLRSGVEQYF.

This clone was recorded once. The genes are TRBV5-1 and TRBJ1-1; no clear D gene. Trimming removed 0 bases at V and 0 bases at J, with 3 bases between. CDR3 size: 13 residues. Germline lookup yields CDR1 SGHRS and CDR2 YFSETQ. The CDR3 here is CASSLVMNTEAFF. As DNA, the CDR3 is TGCGCCAGCAGCTTGGTTATGAACACTGAAGCTTTCTTT.

The genes are TRBV4-2 and TRBJ1-6; TRBD1 is a possible D gene (5 bases). V lost 6 bases and J lost 12, with 15 bases in between. Germline CDR1 reads LGHNA; CDR2 reads YNFKEQ. The CDR3 is 13 amino acids. The CDR3 sequence: CASRKRTGGPLHF. The DNA for the CDR3 is TGTGCCAGCAGAAAACGGACCGGGGGACCCCTCCACTTT.

V is TRBV15 and J is TRBJ1-2, with a weak D call TRBD1 (6 bases). Looked up from germline, CDR1 is LNHNV and CDR2 is YYDKDF (reference sequence). This CDR3 contains 15 residues. V lost 2 bases to trimming and J lost 0 bases, with 10 bases between them. CDR3 bases: TGTGCCACCAGCAGATCAAGGACAGCTAACTATGGCTACACCTTC. This encodes CATSRSRTANYGYTF.

V is TRBV19 and J is TRBJ1-4; possibly TRBD1 for D (5 bases). CDR3 length: 18 residues. The germline gives CDR1 LNHDA, CDR2 SQIVND (reference sequence). Trimming took off 5 bases at V and 0 bases at J, with 19 bases between the two ends. In DNA, the CDR3 is TGTGCCAGTAGTCGGCTCACAGGTTTGGGATCAACTAATGAAAAACTGTTTTTT. This sequence encodes CASSRLTGLGSTNEKLFF.

The genes are TRBV13 and TRBJ2-1, with TRBD2 matching 10 bases. After removal of 4 bases from V and 8 bases from J, the junction contained 8 bases not matched to a gene. CDR1 and CDR2 from the germline V gene are PRHDT and FYEKMQ (reference sequence). This CDR3 has 15 residues. The CDR3: CASSSSGGLRYEQFF. CDR3 nucleotides: TGTGCCAGCAGCTCTAGCGGGGGTCTTAGGTATGAGCAGTTCTTC.

The J gene is TRBJ1-1, the V gene TRBV28; tentative D call: TRBD1 (5 bases). This CDR3 is 14 amino acids long. The V gene's germline CDR1 is MDHEN and CDR2 SYDVKM. V was clipped by 1 base and J by 6 bases, with 12 bases between them. CDR3: CASSLSAGYAEAFF. The CDR3 coding sequence is TGTGCCAGCAGTTTATCGGCAGGGTACGCTGAAGCTTTCTTT.

The genes are TRBV4-2 and TRBJ2-3; 9 nucleotides align to TRBD2. The germline gives CDR1 LGHNA, CDR2 YNFKEQ. With V trimmed by 6 bases and J by 3 bases, 7 bases remained unmatched. This CDR3 is 15 amino acids long. Here the CDR3 reads CASSSGRGGTDTQYF. CDR3 DNA: TGTGCCAGCAGTTCCGGGCGGGGGGGGACAGATACGCAGTATTTT.

The chain links TRBV6-1 to TRBJ2-1; possibly TRBD1 for D (7 bases). Germline V gene sequence: CDR1 MNHNS, CDR2 SASEGT. Between the trimmed V and J ends, which lost 6 bases and 7 bases, there was a span of 13 bases. The CDR3 totals 13 residues. CDR3 in DNA: TGTGCCAGCAGGTGGGCAGGGGGGAATGAGCAGTTCTTC. Its protein is CASRWAGGNEQFF.

CDR3 residues: CASSQEAGGRAAEQFF. In nucleotides, the CDR3 is TGCGCCAGCAGCCAAGAAGCGGGGGGACGGGCGGCTGAGCAGTTCTTC. This chain joins TRBV4-3 and TRBJ2-1, with 9 bases lining up with TRBD2. J lost 9 bases, V lost 0 bases, and 9 bases had no gene match. The CDR3 length is 16 residues. Germline V gene sequence: CDR1 LGHNA, CDR2 YSLEER.

The V and J genes are TRBV18 and TRBJ2-3, with 12 bases matching TRBD1. J was trimmed by 3 bases and V by 2 bases; bases with no gene match: 6. The CDR3 extends over 17 amino acids. Germline assignment: CDR1 KGHSH and CDR2 LQKENI. CDR3 region: CASSPRMGQGATDTQYF. The CDR3 coding sequence is TGTGCCAGCTCACCAAGAATGGGACAGGGGGCTACAGATACGCAGTATTTT.

This chain uses TRBV28 with TRBJ2-7; D might be TRBD2 (5 bases). Trimming took 2 bases from V and 7 from J, leaving 18 bases between them. This CDR3 comprises 15 residues. CDR1 and CDR2 (germline): MDHEN, SYDVKM. This CDR3 reads CASSLMDSTLREQYF. The CDR3 DNA follows: TGTGCCAGCAGTTTAATGGACTCTACCTTGCGGGAGCAGTACTTC.

V is TRBV6-1 and J is TRBJ2-7, with D hard to call. Per germline, CDR1 MNHNS and CDR2 SASEGT. The V gene lost 4 bases and the J gene lost 3 bases, with 13 bases spanning the gap. The CDR3 consists of 14 residues. CDR3 bases: TGTGCCAGCAGTGGGCAGGCAAAATTCTACGAGCAGTACTTC. It encodes CASSGQAKFYEQYF.

About this clone: Sequence at one end of the junction differs from germline and may be a read error. V gene TRBV19 combines with J gene TRBJ2-1, with D possibly TRBD2 on 6 matching bases. Germline assignment: CDR1 LNHDA and CDR2 SQIVND (reference sequence). The CDR3 sequence is 13 residues long. The chain's CDR3 is CASSIIADKEQFF. CDR3 in DNA: TGTGCCAGTAGTATAATAGCGGACAAAGAGCAGTTCTTC.

The chain joins TRBV28 to TRBJ2-1; D gene unclear. Trimming stripped 1 base from V and 4 bases from J, with 17 bases between. CDR3 length: 17 residues. CDR1 and CDR2 (germline): MDHEN, SYDVKM. The CDR3 is CASSLSSIQSPYNEQFF. The CDR3 DNA reads as TGTGCCAGCAGTTTATCGTCTATACAGAGTCCTTACAATGAGCAGTTCTTC.